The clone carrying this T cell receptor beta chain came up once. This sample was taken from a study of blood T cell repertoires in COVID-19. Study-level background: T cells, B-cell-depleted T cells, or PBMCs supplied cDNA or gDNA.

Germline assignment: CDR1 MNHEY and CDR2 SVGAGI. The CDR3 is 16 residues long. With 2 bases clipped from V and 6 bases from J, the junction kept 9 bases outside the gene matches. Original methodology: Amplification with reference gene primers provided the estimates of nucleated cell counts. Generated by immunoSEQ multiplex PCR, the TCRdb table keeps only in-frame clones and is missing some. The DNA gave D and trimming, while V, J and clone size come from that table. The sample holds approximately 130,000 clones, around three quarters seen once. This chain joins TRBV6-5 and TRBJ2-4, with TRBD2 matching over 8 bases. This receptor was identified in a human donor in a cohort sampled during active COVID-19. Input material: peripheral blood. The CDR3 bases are TGTGCCAGCAGTTACGGGCCCGGCCGGGGGGGAAACATTCAGTACTTC. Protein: CASSYGPGRGGNIQYF.